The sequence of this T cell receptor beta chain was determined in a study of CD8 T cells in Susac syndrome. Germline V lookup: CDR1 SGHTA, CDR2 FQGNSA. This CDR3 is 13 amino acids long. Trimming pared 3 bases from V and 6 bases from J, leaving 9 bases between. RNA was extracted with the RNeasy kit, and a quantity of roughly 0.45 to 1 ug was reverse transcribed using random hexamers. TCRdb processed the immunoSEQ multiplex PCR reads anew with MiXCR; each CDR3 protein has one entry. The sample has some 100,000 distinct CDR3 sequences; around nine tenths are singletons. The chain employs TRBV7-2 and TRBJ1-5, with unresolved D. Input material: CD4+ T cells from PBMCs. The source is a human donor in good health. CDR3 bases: TGTGCCAGCAGCTTCCTGGAGGGTCAGCCCCAGCATTTT. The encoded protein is CASSFLEGQPQHF.